This is a list of T cell receptor beta chains from one sample in a study of response to subunit inactivated influenza vaccine. TCRdb fed the RT-PCR reads into MiXCR, producing one record per CDR3 protein. The data hold hundreds of thousands of distinct CDR3 sequences, with roughly 11% observed a single time. The source was PBMCs from blood, collected 40 to 50 days after vaccination. All receptors derive from a man in his fifties or sixties who received an inactivated influenza vaccine. CDR3s include the opening cysteine and the closing phenylalanine or tryptophan. A D gene is named only where the DNA matches it firmly. Clone size is stated in some rows and not others, as once, few, many or a class when expanded.

v_call	d_call	clone_size	j_call	cdr3_nt	cdr3_aa
TRBV7-8	TRBD2	many	TRBJ2-1	TGTGCCAGCAGCCACAGCGGGAACTCCTACAATGAGCAGTTCTTC	CASSHSGNSYNEQFF
TRBV15	.	.	TRBJ2-3	TGTGCCACCAGCAGAGTGGTCATAGCCGATACGCAGTATTTT	CATSRVVIADTQYF
TRBV12-3/TRBV12-4	.	many	TRBJ2-5	TGTGCCAGCAGTTTTCACAACCAAGAGACCCAGTACTTC	CASSFHNQETQYF
TRBV6-1	TRBD2	many	TRBJ2-7	TGTGCCAGCAGTCGCCTACTAGCGGACATCTACGAGCAGTACTTC	CASSRLLADIYEQYF
TRBV7-6	.	few	TRBJ1-1	TGTGCCAGCAGCTTAGAGAGGGGTCTGCAAGCTTTCTTT	CASSLERGLQAFF
TRBV21-1	.	.	TRBJ2-7	TGTGCCAGCACGCCCGAGCAGTACTTC	CASTPEQYF
TRBV5-6	TRBD1	few	TRBJ2-5	TGTGCCAGCAGCCCCGACAGGGATGAGACCCAGTACTTC	CASSPDRDETQYF
TRBV11-2	.	.	TRBJ2-7	TGTGCCAGCAGCTTAGAGCCGTCCTTGGACTTTGCTTTCTACGAGCAGTACTTC	CASSLEPSLDFAFYEQYF
TRBV24-1	.	.	TRBJ1-5	TGTGCCACCAGTGACCACTCAAGACCCAATCAGCCCCAGCATTTT	CATSDHSRPNQPQHF
TRBV20-1	.	few	TRBJ2-7	TGCAGTGCTAGGGGCTCGGGACGTGCTATCTCCTACGAGCAGTACTTC	CSARGSGRAISYEQYF
TRBV29-1	TRBD1	.	TRBJ2-7	TGCAGCGTTGAGGCCCTGGGACAGAGCTCCTACGAGCAGTACTTC	CSVEALGQSSYEQYF
TRBV2	.	.	TRBJ2-7	TGTGCCAGCAGTCTGCGACACTCGAGCCACGAGCAGTACTTC	CASSLRHSSHEQYF
TRBV7-9	TRBD1	few	TRBJ1-1	TGTGCCAGCAGTCCCACGCGGGACAGGGGATTAGAAGCTTTCTTT	CASSPTRDRGLEAFF
TRBV20-1	.	many	TRBJ1-2	TGCAGTGCTAGAGATGTGAGGGGTTACGGCGGCTACACCTTC	CSARDVRGYGGYTF
TRBV7-9	.	many	TRBJ1-1	TGTGCCAGCAGCTTAGGGCAGATTAACACTGAAGCTTTCTTT	CASSLGQINTEAFF
TRBV20-1	TRBD1	.	TRBJ2-7	TGCAGTGCTTGGACGAACAGGGGAAAAGATGAGCAGTACTTC	CSAWTNRGKDEQYF
TRBV7-2	TRBD1	.	TRBJ2-1	TGTGCCAGCAGCTTAGGGGGACAGGGGGTTAGGAATGAGCAGTTCTTC	CASSLGGQGVRNEQFF
TRBV4-2	.	few	TRBJ1-3	TGTGCCAGCAGCCAAGATTCGCAGCGTCGAGGAAACACCATATATTTT	CASSQDSQRRGNTIYF
TRBV6-5	TRBD1	few	TRBJ1-1	TGTGCCAGCAGTTACATGCAGGGGGCCTCAGGCTTAAACACTGAAGCTTTCTTT	CASSYMQGASGLNTEAFF
TRBV10-3	.	many	TRBJ2-3	TGTGCCATCAGGATTGACCCAACGACGGATACGCAGTATTTT	CAIRIDPTTDTQYF
TRBV6-1	TRBD1	.	TRBJ1-2	TGTGCCAGCAGTCAGGGACAGGCGGTTCGGCATGGCTACACCTTC	CASSQGQAVRHGYTF
TRBV7-9	.	few	TRBJ2-5	TGTGCCAGCAGCTTACCGTCAGGGAGGAAGGAGACCCAGTACTTC	CASSLPSGRKETQYF
TRBV5-1	TRBD1	few	TRBJ2-2	TGCGCCAGCAGCCCGGGACAGGTGAACACCGGGGAGCTGTTTTTT	CASSPGQVNTGELFF
TRBV6-5	TRBD1	many	TRBJ2-5	TGTGCCAGCAGTTACTCGGACAGGGCTGAGACCCAGTACTTC	CASSYSDRAETQYF
TRBV20-1	TRBD2	.	TRBJ2-7	TGCGGGACCCTAGCGGGGGGACTCTACGAGCAGTACTTC	CGTLAGGLYEQYF
TRBV29-1	.	few	TRBJ2-3	TGCAGCGTTGATTCTAGGTTAGGGGGACGCACAGATACGCAGTATTTT	CSVDSRLGGRTDTQYF
TRBV6-1	.	few	TRBJ2-5	TGTGCCAGCAACCCCATCGTGGGGGCCCAAGAGACCCAGTACTTC	CASNPIVGAQETQYF
TRBV12-3/TRBV12-4	.	many	TRBJ2-5	TGTGCCAGCAGTTTTCATGGGGAGACCCAGTACTTC	CASSFHGETQYF
TRBV6-5	.	few	TRBJ2-7	TGTGCCAGCAGTTACTCGACAACAGGGTCCTACGAGCAGTACTTC	CASSYSTTGSYEQYF
TRBV28	.	many	TRBJ1-2	TGTGCCAGCAGCCCTCCACCTATGGCAACCCCTAACTATGGCTACACCTTC	CASSPPPMATPNYGYTF
TRBV12-3/TRBV12-4	.	many	TRBJ2-1	TGTGCCAGCAGTTTAGCCCGGGGCAGGGAGCAGTTCTTC	CASSLARGREQFF
TRBV12-3/TRBV12-4	TRBD1	.	TRBJ2-7	TGTGCCAGCAGACAGGGGGCATGGGAGCAGTACTTC	CASRQGAWEQYF
TRBV3-1	.	.	TRBJ2-7	TGTGCCAGCACCTCTGGACAGCTCCACTCCTACGAGCAGTACTTC	CASTSGQLHSYEQYF
TRBV7-8	TRBD2	.	TRBJ2-3	TGTGCCAGCAGACCCGCGGGGGGGCCAAGGGATACGCAGTATTTT	CASRPAGGPRDTQYF
TRBV12-3/TRBV12-4	TRBD1	.	TRBJ1-6	TGTGCCAGCAGTTCCAGGACAGGGGCCATTTCACCCCTCCACTTT	CASSSRTGAISPLHF
TRBV6-4	.	many	TRBJ2-7	TGTGCCAGCACGCCTTTGCCCGACTACGAGCAGTACTTC	CASTPLPDYEQYF
TRBV5-1	.	.	TRBJ1-2	TGCGCCAGCAGCCCGGAACTTAACTATGGCTACACCTTC	CASSPELNYGYTF
TRBV4-3	TRBD1	few	TRBJ2-5	TGCGCCAGCAGCCTCGACAGGGGTGGGGCGACCCAGTACTTC	CASSLDRGGATQYF
TRBV5-1	TRBD1	few	TRBJ2-5	TGCGCCAGCCTCGGGGGTGGCCGGACAGGGGGCGAGACCCAGTACTTC	CASLGGGRTGGETQYF
TRBV12-3/TRBV12-4	TRBD2	.	TRBJ2-1	TGTGCCAGCAGTTTTCGAGCGGGAGATGGGGAGCAGTTCTTC	CASSFRAGDGEQFF
TRBV4-1	TRBD1	.	TRBJ1-5	TGCGCCAGCAGCCAACTCGCAGGGGGAGGAAATCAGCCCCAGCATTTT	CASSQLAGGGNQPQHF